This T cell receptor (beta chain) was retrieved from a study of Graves' ophthalmopathy and Graves' hyperthyroidism. Researchers took RNA transcripts and amplified TCR beta CDR3 regions from them. An initial RT-PCR round employing HTBI primers preceded a second-round multiplex PCR. TCRdb reprocessed the multiplex PCR reads with MiXCR, giving one entry per CDR3 protein. Altogether hundreds of thousands of distinct CDR3 sequences are present, under 25% being singletons, with the ten largest covering approximately 3%. For this clonotype: Antigen specificity is unknown. At one boundary the junction diverges from the germline segment, which might be a read error.

The CDR3 sequence is 9 residues long. The germline V gene encodes CDR1 MNHEY and CDR2 SMNVEV (reference sequence). Findings of the study overall: Between ophthalmopathy and stable hyperthyroidism, a 13-signature model drew a separation with around 86% sensitivity and just under 83% specificity.

The chain combines TRBV27 with TRBJ1-2, with D uncertain. Material for sequencing was peripheral blood. The sequence came from a woman aged 18-30 years with stable Graves' hyperthyroidism. CDR3 loop: CASSPRLIF. The CDR3, as DNA: TGTGCCAGCAGTCCCCGACTTATCTTC.